The 4 T cell receptor beta chains below all came from one sample that was sequenced in a study of blood T cell repertoires in COVID-19. This table comes from immunoSEQ multiplex PCR, and its TCRdb copy is limited to in-frame clones, with some not included. The sample has under 40,000 clones; nearly 95% are singletons. The sequencing sample was made of peripheral blood. Every receptor here comes from a human donor in a cohort sampled during active COVID-19.

The chain has TRBV12-3 or TRBV12-4 and TRBJ1-2; D possibly corresponds to TRBD1 (6 bases). CDR3 size: 12 residues. V was shortened by 3 bases and J by 7 bases, with 9 bases between the two germline ends. The CDR3 bases are TGTGCCAGCAGTTTGCGGGGGGCTGGCTACACCTTC. Amino acids: CASSLRGAGYTF.

This chain links TRBV4-1 with TRBJ1-6; 8 positions match TRBD1. This CDR3 contains 15 residues. Germline V gene data show CDR1 as MGHRA and CDR2 as YSYEKL. Unmatched junction bases numbered 7, after V lost 1 base and J lost 11 bases. CDR3 in DNA: TGCGCCAGCAGCCAAGGGGACAGGTTTAGAGCACCCCTCCACTTT. Translating gives CASSQGDRFRAPLHF.

The chain is built from TRBV2 and TRBJ2-7, with 11 bases lining up with TRBD1. Germline lookup yields CDR1 SNHLY and CDR2 FYNNEI. After removal of 3 bases from V and 3 bases from J, the junction contained 4 bases not matched to a gene. The CDR3 is 15 amino acids. The CDR3 loop reads CASSEGGTGGYEQYF. Here the CDR3 DNA reads TGTGCCAGCAGTGAGGGGGGGACAGGGGGCTACGAGCAGTACTTC.

The chain uses TRBV5-4 and TRBJ1-2; D may be TRBD1 (6 bases). Germline V CDR1 and CDR2: SGHNT, YYREEE (reference sequence). The CDR3 covers 13 residues. V gave up 2 bases and J gave up 2 bases, with 7 bases separating them. The CDR3 DNA reads as TGTGCCAGCAGCTTTACAGGGAACTATGGCTACACCTTC. It specifies CASSFTGNYGYTF.